The T cell receptor beta chain under discussion was sequenced for a study of cytomegalovirus exposure and HLA in healthy donors. Study background: Approximately 190 million T cells yielded 117 million unique TCR beta sequences in earlier analysis.

This clone was seen more than once but under ten times. Unmatched junction bases numbered 8, after V lost 6 bases and J lost 1 base. From germline, CDR1 is MNHNY and CDR2 SVGAGI (reference sequence). The CDR3 loop spans 15 amino acids. PCR amplification relied on 60 Vbeta primers (plus 13 Jbeta primers). In the authors' workflow: It was a later analysis that counted 79 million or so unique TCR beta chains, of which around 11 million were shared. Sequenced by immunoSEQ multiplex PCR; TCRdb stores in-frame clones only, minus some. That table gives V, J and clone size, and the DNA gave D and trimming. The table lists approximately 180,000 clones, about 70% of them singletons, with over 1.5% in the top ten.

The TCR comes from a woman aged 25 to 45 in good health and CMV-seronegative. This chain joins TRBV6-6 and TRBJ2-7; 8 bases are a match to TRBD2. Source material: PBMCs. CDR3 DNA: TGTGCCAGCAGCCCCACTAGCGGCCTATCCTACGAGCAGTACTTC. It is translated as CASSPTSGLSYEQYF.